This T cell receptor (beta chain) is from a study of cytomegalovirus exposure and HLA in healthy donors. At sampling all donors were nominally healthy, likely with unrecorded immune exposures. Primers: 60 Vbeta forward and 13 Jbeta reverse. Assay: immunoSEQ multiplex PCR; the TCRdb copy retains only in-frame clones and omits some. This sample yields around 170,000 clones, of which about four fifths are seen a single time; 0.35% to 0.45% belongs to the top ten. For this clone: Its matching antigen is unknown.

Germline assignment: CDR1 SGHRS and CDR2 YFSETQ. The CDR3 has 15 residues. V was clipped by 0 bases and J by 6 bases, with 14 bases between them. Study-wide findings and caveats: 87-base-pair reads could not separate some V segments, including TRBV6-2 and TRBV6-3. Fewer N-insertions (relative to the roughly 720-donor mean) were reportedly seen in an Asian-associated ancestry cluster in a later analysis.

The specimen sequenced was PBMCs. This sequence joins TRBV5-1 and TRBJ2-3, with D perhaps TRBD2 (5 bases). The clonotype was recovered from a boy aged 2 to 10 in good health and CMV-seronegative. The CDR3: CASSLGHTSSDTQYF. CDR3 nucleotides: TGCGCCAGCAGCTTGGGGCATACTAGTTCCGATACGCAGTATTTT. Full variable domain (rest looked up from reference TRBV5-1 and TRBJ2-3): KAGVTQTPRYLIKTRGQQVTLSCSPISGHRSVSWYQQTPGQGLQFLFEYFSETQRNKGNFPGRFSGRQFSNSRSEMNVSTLELGDSALYLCASSLGHTSSDTQYFGPGTRLTVL.